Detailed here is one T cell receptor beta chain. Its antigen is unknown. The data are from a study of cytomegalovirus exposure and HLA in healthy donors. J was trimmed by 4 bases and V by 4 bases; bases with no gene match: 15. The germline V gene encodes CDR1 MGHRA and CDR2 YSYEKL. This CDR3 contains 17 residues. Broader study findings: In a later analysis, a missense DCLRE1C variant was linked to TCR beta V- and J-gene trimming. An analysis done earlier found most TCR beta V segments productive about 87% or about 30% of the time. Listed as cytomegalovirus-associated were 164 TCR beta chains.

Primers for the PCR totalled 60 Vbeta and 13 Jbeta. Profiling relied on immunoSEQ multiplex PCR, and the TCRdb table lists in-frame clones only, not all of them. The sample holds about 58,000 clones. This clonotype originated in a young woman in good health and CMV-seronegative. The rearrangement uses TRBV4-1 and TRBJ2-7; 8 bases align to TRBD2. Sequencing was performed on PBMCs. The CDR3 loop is CASSPSGGAGVLYEQYF. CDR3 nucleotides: TGCGCCAGCAGCCCCTCGGGGGGGGCGGGAGTGTTGTACGAGCAGTACTTC.